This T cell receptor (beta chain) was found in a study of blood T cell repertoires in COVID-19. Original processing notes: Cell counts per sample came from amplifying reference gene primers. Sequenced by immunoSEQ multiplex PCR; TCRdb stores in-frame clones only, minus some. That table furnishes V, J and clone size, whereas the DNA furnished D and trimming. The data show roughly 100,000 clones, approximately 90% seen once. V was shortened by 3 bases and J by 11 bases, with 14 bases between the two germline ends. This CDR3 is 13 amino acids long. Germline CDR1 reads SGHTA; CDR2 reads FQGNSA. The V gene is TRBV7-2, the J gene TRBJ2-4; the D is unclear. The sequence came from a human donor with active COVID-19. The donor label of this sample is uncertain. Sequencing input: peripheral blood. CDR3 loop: CASSFASTYLQYF. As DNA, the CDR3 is TGTGCCAGCAGCTTTGCCTCTACTTATCTTCAGTACTTC. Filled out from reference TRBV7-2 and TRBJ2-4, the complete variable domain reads GAGVSQSPSNKVTEKGKDVELRCDPISGHTALYWYRQSLGQGLEFLIYFQGNSAPDKSGLPSDRFSAERTGGSVSTLTIQRTQQEDSAVYLCASSFASTYLQYFGAGTRLSVL.